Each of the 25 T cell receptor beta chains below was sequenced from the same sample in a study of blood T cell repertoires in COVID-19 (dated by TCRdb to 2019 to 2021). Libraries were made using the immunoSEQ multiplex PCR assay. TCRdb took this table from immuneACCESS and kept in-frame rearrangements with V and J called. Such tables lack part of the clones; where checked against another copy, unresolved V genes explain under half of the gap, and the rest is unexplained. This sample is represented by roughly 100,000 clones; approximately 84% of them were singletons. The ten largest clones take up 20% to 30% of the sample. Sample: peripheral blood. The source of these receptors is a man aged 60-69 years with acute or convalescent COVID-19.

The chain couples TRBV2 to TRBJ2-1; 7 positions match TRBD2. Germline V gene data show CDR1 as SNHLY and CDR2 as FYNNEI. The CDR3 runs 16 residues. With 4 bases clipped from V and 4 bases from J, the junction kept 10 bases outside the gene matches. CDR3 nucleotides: TGTGCCAGCAGTGGGTATGGCGGGAGCTCTTACAATGAGCAGTTCTTC. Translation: CASSGYGGSSYNEQFF.

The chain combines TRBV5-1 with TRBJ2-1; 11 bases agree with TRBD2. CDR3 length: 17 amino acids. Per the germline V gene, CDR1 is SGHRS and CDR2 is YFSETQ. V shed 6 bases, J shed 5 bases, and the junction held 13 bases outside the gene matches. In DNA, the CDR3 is TGCGCCAGCACCCAGCCCTCCGGGACTAGCGGAGACAATGAGCAGTTCTTC. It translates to CASTQPSGTSGDNEQFF.

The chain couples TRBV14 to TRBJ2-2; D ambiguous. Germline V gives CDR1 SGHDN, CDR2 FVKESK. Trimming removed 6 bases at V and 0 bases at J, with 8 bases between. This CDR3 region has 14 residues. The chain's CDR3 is CASRQNTNTGELFF. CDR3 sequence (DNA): TGTGCCAGCAGACAGAACACGAACACCGGGGAGCTGTTTTTT.

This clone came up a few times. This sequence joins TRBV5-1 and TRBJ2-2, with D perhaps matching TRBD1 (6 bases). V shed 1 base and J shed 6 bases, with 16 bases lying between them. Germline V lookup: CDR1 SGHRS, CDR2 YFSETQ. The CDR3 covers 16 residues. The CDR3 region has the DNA TGCGCCAGCAGCTTGTCTGGCCAGGGGAAGGCCGGGGAGCTGTTTTTT. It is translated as CASSLSGQGKAGELFF.

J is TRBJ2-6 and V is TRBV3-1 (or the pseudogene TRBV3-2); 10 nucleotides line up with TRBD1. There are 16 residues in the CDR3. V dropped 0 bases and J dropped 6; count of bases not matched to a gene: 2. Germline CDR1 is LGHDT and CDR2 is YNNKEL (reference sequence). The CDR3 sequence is CASSQEGTGEANVLTF. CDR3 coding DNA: TGTGCCAGCAGCCAAGAAGGGACAGGGGAGGCCAACGTCCTGACTTTC.

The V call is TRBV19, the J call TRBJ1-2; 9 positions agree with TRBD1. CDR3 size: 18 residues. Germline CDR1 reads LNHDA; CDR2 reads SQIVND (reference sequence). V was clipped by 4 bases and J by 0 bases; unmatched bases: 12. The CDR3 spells CASSKPLGQGGPNYGYTF. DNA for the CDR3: TGTGCCAGTAGTAAGCCCCTGGGACAGGGTGGGCCTAACTATGGCTACACCTTC. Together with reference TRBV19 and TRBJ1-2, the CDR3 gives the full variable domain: DGGITQSPKYLFRKEGQNVTLSCEQNLNHDAMYWYRQDPGQGLRLIYYSQIVNDFQKGDIAEGYSVSREKKESFPLTVTSAQKNPTAFYLCASSKPLGQGGPNYGYTFGSGTRLTVV.

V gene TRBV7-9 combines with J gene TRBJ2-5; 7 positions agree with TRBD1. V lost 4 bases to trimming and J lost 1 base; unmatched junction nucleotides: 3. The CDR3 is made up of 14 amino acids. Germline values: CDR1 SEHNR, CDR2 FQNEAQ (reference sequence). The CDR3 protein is CASSWDRLQETQYF. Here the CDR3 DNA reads TGTGCCAGCAGCTGGGACAGACTCCAAGAGACCCAGTACTTC.

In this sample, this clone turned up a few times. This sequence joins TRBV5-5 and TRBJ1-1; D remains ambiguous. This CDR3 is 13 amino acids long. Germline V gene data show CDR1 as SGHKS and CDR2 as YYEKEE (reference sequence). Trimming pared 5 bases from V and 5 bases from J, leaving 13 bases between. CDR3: CASRGAGGTEAFF. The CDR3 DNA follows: TGTGCCAGCAGAGGAGCAGGAGGAACTGAAGCTTTCTTT.

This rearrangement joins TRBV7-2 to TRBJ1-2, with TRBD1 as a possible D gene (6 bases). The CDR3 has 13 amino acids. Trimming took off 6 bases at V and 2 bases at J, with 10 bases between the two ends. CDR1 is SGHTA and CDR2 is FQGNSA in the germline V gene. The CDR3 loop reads CASSPQGNYGYTF. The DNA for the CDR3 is TGTGCCAGCAGTCCACAGGGAAACTATGGCTACACCTTC.

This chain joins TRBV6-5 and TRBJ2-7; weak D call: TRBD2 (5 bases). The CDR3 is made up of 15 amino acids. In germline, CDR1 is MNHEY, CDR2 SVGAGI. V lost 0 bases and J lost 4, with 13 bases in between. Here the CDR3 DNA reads TGTGCCAGCAGTTACTCTAGGACCGACTATTACGAGCAGTACGTC. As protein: CASSYSRTDYYEQYV.

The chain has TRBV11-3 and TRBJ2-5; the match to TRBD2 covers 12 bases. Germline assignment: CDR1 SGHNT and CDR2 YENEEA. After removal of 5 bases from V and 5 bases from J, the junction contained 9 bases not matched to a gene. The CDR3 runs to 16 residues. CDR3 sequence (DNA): TGTGCCAGCAGCCTCCGACTAGCGGGAGTTGTGGAGACCCAGTACTTC. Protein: CASSLRLAGVVETQYF. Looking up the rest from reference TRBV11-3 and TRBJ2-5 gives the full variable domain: EAGVVQSPRYKIIEKKQPVAFWCNPISGHNTLYWYLQNLGQGPELLIRYENEEAVDDSQLPKDRFSAERLKGVDSTLKIQPAELGDSAVYLCASSLRLAGVVETQYFGPGTRLLVL.

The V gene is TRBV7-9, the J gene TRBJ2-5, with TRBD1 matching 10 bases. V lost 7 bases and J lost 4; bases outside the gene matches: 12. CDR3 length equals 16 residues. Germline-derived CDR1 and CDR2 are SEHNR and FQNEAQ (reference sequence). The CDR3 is CASTIPWTGGRETQYF. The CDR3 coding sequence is TGTGCCAGCACCATCCCTTGGACAGGGGGGCGAGAGACCCAGTACTTC.

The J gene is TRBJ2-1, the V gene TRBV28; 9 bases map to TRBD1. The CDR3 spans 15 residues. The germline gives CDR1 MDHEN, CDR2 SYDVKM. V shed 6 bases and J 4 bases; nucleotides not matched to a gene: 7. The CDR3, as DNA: TGTGCCAGCAGACCGGACAGGGGATCGTACAATGAGCAGTTCTTC. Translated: CASRPDRGSYNEQFF.

The CDR3 DNA reads TGTGCCAGCAGTTTTCTCGGAGCCCGCGACTATGGCTACACCTTC. Protein product: CASSFLGARDYGYTF. J is TRBJ1-2 and V is TRBV27; D ambiguous. CDR3 length: 15 amino acids. Germline V gives CDR1 MNHEY, CDR2 SMNVEV (reference sequence). The ends were cut back, 3 bases at V and 3 bases at J, with 14 bases in the middle.

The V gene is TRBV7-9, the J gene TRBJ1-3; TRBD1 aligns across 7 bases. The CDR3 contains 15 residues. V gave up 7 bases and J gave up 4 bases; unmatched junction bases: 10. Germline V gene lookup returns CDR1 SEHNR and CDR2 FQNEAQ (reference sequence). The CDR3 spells CASTFLTGMGNTIYF. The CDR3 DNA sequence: TGTGCCAGCACATTCTTGACAGGGATGGGAAACACCATATATTTT. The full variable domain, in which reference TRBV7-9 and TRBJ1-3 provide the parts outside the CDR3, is DTGVSQNPRHKITKRGQNVTFRCDPISEHNRLYWYRQTLGQGPEFLTYFQNEAQLEKSRLLSDRFSAERPKGSFSTLEIQRTEQGDSAMYLCASTFLTGMGNTIYFGEGSWLTVV.

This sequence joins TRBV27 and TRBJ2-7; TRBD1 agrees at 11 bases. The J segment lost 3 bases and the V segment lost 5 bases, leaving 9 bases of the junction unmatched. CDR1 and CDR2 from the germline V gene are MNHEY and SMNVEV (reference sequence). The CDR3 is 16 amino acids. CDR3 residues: CASSNTRDRGNYEQYV. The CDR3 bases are TGTGCCAGCAGTAACACTCGGGACAGGGGGAACTACGAGCAGTACGTC.

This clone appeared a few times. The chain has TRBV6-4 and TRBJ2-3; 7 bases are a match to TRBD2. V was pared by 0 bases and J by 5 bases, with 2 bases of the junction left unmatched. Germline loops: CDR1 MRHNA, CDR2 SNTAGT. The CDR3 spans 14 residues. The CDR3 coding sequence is TGTGCCAGCAGTGACTCTTCGGGAGGAGATACGCAGTATTTT. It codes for CASSDSSGGDTQYF.

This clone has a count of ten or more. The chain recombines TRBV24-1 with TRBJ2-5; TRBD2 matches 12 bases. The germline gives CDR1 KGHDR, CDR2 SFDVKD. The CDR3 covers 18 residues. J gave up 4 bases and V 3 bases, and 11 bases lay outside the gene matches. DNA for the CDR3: TGTGCCACCAGTGATACCGCGCCGACTAGCGGGAGAGGAGAGACCCAGTACTTC. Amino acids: CATSDTAPTSGRGETQYF.

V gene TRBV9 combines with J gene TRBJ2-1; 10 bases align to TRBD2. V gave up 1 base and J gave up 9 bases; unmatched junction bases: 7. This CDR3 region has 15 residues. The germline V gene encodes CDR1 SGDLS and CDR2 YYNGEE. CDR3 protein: CASSVSLAGAFEQFF. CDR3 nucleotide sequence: TGTGCCAGCAGCGTAAGTCTAGCGGGAGCTTTTGAGCAGTTCTTC.

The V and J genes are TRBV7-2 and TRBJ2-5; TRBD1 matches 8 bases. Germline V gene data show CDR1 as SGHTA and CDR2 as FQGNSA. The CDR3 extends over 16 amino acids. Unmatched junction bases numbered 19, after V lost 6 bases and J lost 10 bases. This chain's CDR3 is CASRDTGGVRKGLQYF. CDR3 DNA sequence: TGTGCCAGCAGGGACACAGGGGGAGTTCGTAAGGGGCTCCAGTACTTC.

The CDR3 coding sequence is TGTGCCAGTAGTATTAGGGGATCAAGGGATGGCGAGCAGTACTTC. It yields the protein CASSIRGSRDGEQYF. The rearrangement uses TRBV19 and TRBJ2-7; D may be TRBD1 (5 bases). The CDR3 has 15 residues. In germline, CDR1 is LNHDA, CDR2 SQIVND (reference sequence). V was cut by 3 bases and J by 6 bases, with 18 bases left in between.

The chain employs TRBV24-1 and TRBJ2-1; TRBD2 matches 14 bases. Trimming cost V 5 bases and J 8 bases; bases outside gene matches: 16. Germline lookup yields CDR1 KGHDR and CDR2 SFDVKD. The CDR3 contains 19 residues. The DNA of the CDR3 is TGTGCCACCAGTGCCATAGGACTAGCGGGAGGCCTATCTGGGGATGAGCAGTTCTTC. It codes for CATSAIGLAGGLSGDEQFF.

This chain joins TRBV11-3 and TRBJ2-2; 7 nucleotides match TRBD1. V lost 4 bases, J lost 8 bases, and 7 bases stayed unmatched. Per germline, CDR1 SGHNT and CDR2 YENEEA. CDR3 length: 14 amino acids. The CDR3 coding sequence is TGTGCCAGCAGCTACGACAGGGTCGGGGGGGAGCTGTTTTTT. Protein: CASSYDRVGGELFF.

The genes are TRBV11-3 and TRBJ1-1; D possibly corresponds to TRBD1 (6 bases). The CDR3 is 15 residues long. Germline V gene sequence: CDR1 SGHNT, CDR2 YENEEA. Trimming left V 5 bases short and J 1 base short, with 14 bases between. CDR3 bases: TGTGCCAGCAGCCCCATCGGACAGAGGAACACTGAAGCTTTCTTT. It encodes CASSPIGQRNTEAFF.

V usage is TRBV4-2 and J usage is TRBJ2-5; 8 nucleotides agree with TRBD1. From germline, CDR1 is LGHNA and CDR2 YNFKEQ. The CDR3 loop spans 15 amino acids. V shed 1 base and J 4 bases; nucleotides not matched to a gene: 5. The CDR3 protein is CASSQGPGQGETQYF. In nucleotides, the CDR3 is TGTGCCAGCAGCCAAGGGCCCGGACAGGGAGAGACCCAGTACTTC.